Listed here is a single T cell receptor beta chain. Healthy bone marrow donors made up the cohort. These data originate in a study of cytomegalovirus exposure and HLA in healthy donors. Primers for the PCR totalled 60 Vbeta and 13 Jbeta. Clones were sequenced by immunoSEQ multiplex PCR, and TCRdb holds only the in-frame ones, with some missing. The data contain about 86,000 clones, about 70% of them singletons. Per germline, CDR1 SGDLS and CDR2 YYNGEE. J lost 2 bases, V lost 0 bases, and 1 base had no gene match. The CDR3 is 16 residues long. This chain uses TRBV9 with TRBJ2-5, with TRBD2 matching over 13 bases. The material sequenced was PBMCs. The sequence was obtained from a woman between 50 and 59 years old in good health and CMV-seropositive. Here the CDR3 DNA reads TGTGCCAGCAGCGTAGGGGGACTAGCGGGACAAGAGACCCAGTACTTC. Amino acid sequence: CASSVGGLAGQETQYF.